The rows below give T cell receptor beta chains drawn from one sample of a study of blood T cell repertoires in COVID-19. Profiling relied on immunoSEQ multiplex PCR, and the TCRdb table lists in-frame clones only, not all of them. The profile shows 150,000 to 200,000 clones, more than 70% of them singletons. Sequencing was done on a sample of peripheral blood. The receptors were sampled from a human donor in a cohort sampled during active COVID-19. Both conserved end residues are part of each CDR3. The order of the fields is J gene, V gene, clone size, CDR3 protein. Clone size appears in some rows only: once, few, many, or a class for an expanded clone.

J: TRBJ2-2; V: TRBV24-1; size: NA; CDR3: CATRGTGGTGELFF
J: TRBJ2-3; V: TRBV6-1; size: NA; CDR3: CASSEMKSGATSTDTQYF
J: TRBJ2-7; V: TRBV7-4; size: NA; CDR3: CASSRTPGLAGALSYEQYF
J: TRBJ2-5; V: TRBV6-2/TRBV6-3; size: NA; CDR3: CASSYGMGGAQETQYF
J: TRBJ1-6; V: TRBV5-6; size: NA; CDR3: CASSLAGGIDSPLHF
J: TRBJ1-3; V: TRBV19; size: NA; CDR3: CASSRPGQGSGNTIYF
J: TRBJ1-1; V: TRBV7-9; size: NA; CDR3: CASSLELANTEAFF
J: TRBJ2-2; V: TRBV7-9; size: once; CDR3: CASSLVSVTGELFF
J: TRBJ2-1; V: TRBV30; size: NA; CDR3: CAWSAGGSYNEQFF
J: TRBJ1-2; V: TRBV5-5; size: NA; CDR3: CASSRRNRGQTTYGYTF
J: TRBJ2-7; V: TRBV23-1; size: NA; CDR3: CASSQYRAPDTYEQYF
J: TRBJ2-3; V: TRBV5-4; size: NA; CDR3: CASSLAGLATTDTQYF
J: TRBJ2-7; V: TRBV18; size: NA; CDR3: CASSRRLAGGNYEQYF
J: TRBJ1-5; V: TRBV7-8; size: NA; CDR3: CASSPKAGSNQPQHF
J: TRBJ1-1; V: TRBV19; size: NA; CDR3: CASSSGTATQDEAFF
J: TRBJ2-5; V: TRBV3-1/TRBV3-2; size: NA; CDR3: CASSQERLAGKETQYF
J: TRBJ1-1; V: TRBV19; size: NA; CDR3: CASSILQGARTEAFF
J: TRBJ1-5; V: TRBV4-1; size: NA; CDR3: CASSLAAWTGDSNQPQHF
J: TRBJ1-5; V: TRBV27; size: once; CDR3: CASSSNDKRTGGLNQPQHF
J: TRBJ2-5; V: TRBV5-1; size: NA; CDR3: CASSSEGRGETQYF
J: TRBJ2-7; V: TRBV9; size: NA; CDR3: CASSVATGSTYEQYF
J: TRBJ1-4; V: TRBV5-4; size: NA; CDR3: CASSQSTGNNEKLFF
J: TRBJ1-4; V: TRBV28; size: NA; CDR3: CASSLQGAEKLFF
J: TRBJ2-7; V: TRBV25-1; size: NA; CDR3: CASSDDGGVAGGRYEQYF
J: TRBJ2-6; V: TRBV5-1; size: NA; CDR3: CASSREGATGANVLTF
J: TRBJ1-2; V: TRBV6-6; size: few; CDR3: CASNRASNGYTF
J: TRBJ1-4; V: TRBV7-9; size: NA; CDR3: CASSLSGSNEKLFF
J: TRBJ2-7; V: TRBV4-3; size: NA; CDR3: CASSMGQGYEQYF
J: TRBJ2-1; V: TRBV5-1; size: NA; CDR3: CASSWGRTRGSEQFF
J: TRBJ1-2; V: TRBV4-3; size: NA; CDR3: CASSAPGQGAEGYTF
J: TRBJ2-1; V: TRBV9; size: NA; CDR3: CASSGIGGIYNEQFF
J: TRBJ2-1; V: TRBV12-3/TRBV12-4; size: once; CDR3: CASSLDGGLAQFF
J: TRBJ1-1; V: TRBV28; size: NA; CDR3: CACFRNTEAFF
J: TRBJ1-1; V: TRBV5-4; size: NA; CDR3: CASSTTFGTRRNTEAFF
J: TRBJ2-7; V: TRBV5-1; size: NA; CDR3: CASSPKRPLYEQYF
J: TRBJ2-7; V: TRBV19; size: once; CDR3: CASSIASGRSYEQYF
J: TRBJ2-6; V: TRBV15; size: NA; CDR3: CATSRQGAYGANVLTF
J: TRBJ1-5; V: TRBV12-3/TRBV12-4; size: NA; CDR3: CASSFGSQHF